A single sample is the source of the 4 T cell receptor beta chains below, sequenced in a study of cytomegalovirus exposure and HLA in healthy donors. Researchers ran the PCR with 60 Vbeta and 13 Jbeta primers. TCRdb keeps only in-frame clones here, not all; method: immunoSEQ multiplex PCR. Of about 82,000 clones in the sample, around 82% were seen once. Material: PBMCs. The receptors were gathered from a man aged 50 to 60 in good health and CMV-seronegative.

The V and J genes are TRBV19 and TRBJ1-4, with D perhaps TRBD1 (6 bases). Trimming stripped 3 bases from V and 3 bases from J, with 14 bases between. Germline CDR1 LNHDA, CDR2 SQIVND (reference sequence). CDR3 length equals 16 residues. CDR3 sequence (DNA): TGTGCCAGTAGTATTGTTCCCCCAGGGGCTAATGAAAAACTGTTTTTT. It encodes CASSIVPPGANEKLFF.

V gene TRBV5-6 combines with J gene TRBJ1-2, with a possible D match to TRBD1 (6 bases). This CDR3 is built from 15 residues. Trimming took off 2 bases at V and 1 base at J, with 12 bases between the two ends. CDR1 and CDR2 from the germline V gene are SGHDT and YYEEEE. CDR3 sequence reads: CASSFTTGHNYGYTF. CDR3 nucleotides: TGTGCCAGCAGCTTTACTACAGGGCATAACTATGGCTACACCTTC.

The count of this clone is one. DNA for the CDR3: TGTGCCAGCTCCCCCAGAGGGGGCGTGGGGAATTCACCCCTCCACTTT. Translation gives CASSPRGGVGNSPLHF. The chain recombines TRBV27 with TRBJ1-6; 7 bases fit TRBD1. The CDR3 is 16 amino acids. CDR1 and CDR2 from the germline V gene are MNHEY and SMNVEV (reference sequence). Losses at the gene ends were 8 bases for V and 7 bases for J; bases not matched to a gene: 14.

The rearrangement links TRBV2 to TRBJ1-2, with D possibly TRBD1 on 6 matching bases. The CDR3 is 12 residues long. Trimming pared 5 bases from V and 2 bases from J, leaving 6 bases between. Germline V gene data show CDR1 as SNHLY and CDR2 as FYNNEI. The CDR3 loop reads CASSQGNYGYTF. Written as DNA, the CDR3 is TGTGCCAGCAGTCAGGGGAACTATGGCTACACCTTC.